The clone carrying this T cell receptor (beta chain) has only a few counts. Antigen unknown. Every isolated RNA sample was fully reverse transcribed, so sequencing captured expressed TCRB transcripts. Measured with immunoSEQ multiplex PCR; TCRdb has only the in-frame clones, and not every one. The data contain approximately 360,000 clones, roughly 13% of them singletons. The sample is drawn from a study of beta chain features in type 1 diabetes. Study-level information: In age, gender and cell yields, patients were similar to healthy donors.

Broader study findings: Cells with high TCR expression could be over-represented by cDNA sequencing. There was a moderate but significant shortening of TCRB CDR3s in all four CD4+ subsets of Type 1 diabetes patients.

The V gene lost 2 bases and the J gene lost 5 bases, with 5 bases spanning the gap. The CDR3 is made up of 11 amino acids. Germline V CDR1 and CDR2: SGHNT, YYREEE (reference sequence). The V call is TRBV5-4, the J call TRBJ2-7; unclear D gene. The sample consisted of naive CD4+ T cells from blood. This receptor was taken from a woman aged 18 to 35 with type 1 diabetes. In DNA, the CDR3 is TGTGCCAGCAGCTTAGACAACGAGCAGTACTTC. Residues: CASSLDNEQYF.